The rows below give T cell receptor beta chains drawn from one sample of a study of blood T cell repertoires in COVID-19. Libraries were prepared by immunoSEQ multiplex PCR; TCRdb keeps only in-frame clonotypes and omits some of them. The repertoire holds over 200,000 clones, with roughly 86% as singletons. Sequences were obtained from peripheral blood. These receptors were taken from a middle-aged man who had recovered from COVID-19. Both conserved end residues are part of each CDR3. A D gene is named only where the DNA matches it firmly. The size entry is marked missing in some rows and otherwise reads once, few, many or a size class.

DNA	CDR3	size	length	J	D	V
TGTGCCAGCAGCTTTACAGGGTGGAACTATGGCTACACCTTC	CASSFTGWNYGYTF	-	14	TRBJ1-2	-	TRBV5-4
TGTGCCAGCAGTTACGAGCGCTTGAACACTGAAGCTTTCTTT	CASSYERLNTEAFF	once	14	TRBJ1-1	-	TRBV6-5
TGCGCCAGCAGTGAGTCTGGAGGGGCCAGCCAGCCCCAGCATTTT	CASSESGGASQPQHF	few	15	TRBJ1-5	-	TRBV10-2
TGTGCCAGCAGCCCCTCTGGGGGGGACAGGGCCACCTACGAGCAGTACTTC	CASSPSGGDRATYEQYF	once	17	TRBJ2-7	TRBD1	TRBV7-9
TGTGCCACCCGGTGGGCGAAGAGCACAGATACGCAGTATTTT	CATRWAKSTDTQYF	-	14	TRBJ2-3	-	TRBV24-1
TGTGCCAGCAGCTTACTACGGGTGAACACTGAAGCTTTCTTT	CASSLLRVNTEAFF	-	14	TRBJ1-1	-	TRBV7-2
TGTGCCAGTAGTGTCTACAGGGGCAAGTCAGATACGCAGTATTTT	CASSVYRGKSDTQYF	few	15	TRBJ2-3	TRBD1	TRBV19
TGTGCCAGTACCAACAGGGGTGGTCAGCCCCAGCATTTT	CASTNRGGQPQHF	-	13	TRBJ1-5	TRBD1	TRBV19
TGTGCCAGCAGCCCGTCGACTAGCGGACCATACGAGCAGTACTTC	CASSPSTSGPYEQYF	-	15	TRBJ2-7	TRBD2	TRBV7-9
TGTGCCAAAAAGGGGCAGGGGGCACGAGGTGACTATGGCTACACCTTC	CAKKGQGARGDYGYTF	once	16	TRBJ1-2	TRBD1	TRBV6-6
TGTGCCAGCAGCTCGAAAATAGGGGCCTACGAGCAGTACTTC	CASSSKIGAYEQYF	once	14	TRBJ2-7	-	TRBV5-4
TGTGCCAGCAGCCTGATTCCGGGGGGGAGCACAGATACGCAGTATTTT	CASSLIPGGSTDTQYF	-	16	TRBJ2-3	TRBD2	TRBV7-2
TGTGCCAGCAGGCGACAGGGTGGTGAAAAACTGTTTTTT	CASRRQGGEKLFF	-	13	TRBJ1-4	TRBD1	TRBV3-1/TRBV3-2
TGTGCCAGCAGCTTAATGGACAACTCCTACGAGCAGTACTTC	CASSLMDNSYEQYF	-	14	TRBJ2-7	-	TRBV7-8
TGTGCCAGCAGCCTCGGGGACATATACAATGAGCAGTTCTTC	CASSLGDIYNEQFF	-	14	TRBJ2-1	-	TRBV11-3
TGTGCCAGCAGCCCCCGGACTAGCGGGAGTGGGAACGAGCAGTACTTC	CASSPRTSGSGNEQYF	once	16	TRBJ2-7	TRBD2	TRBV4-2
TGTGCCAGCAGCCAGACTGGACTAGCGGGGGAAATACACCAAGAGACCCAGTACTTC	CASSQTGLAGEIHQETQYF	-	19	TRBJ2-5	TRBD2	TRBV4-2
TGTGCCAGCCCCGTACGCGGTGTGCAGGGAAGGCCTGAAGCTTTCTTT	CASPVRGVQGRPEAFF	-	16	TRBJ1-1	-	TRBV9
TGCAGCGTGACCGGGACTCGATCCTACGAGCAGTACTTC	CSVTGTRSYEQYF	-	13	TRBJ2-7	-	TRBV29-1
TGCAGCGTTGAAGGGGGCGTGGATACGCAGTATTTT	CSVEGGVDTQYF	once	12	TRBJ2-3	-	TRBV29-1
TGTGCCAGCAGTGAAGAGACAGCCATAGGGTACGAGCAGTACTTC	CASSEETAIGYEQYF	-	15	TRBJ2-7	-	TRBV6-1
TGTGCCAGCAGCGGGACAGGGGGCGGTGGAAACACCATATATTTT	CASSGTGGGGNTIYF	-	15	TRBJ1-3	TRBD1	TRBV9
TGTGCCAGCAACCTAGATTACAATGAGCAGTTCTTC	CASNLDYNEQFF	-	12	TRBJ2-1	-	TRBV6-5
TGTGCCAGCAGCCAAGATAATAGGCGGTCAAGGGGTACGCAGTATTTT	CASSQDNRRSRGTQYF	-	16	TRBJ2-3	-	TRBV14